This TCR beta chain was identified in a study of shared T cell receptors in the human thymus. Clones were read by immunoSEQ multiplex PCR, and TCRdb kept only the in-frame ones, dropping some. Of roughly 560,000 clones in the sample, around 82% were seen once. Germline-derived CDR1 and CDR2 are MNHEY and SMNVEV (reference sequence). V dropped 5 bases and J dropped 6; count of bases not matched to a gene: 4. The CDR3 is 14 amino acids. The same data also contributed to another study, on human thymus T cells.

The sequenced sample was thymocytes. The receptor was isolated from a boy under three years old with a congenital heart defect. The chain recombines TRBV27 with TRBJ1-2, with 12 bases identical to TRBD1. CDR3 protein: CASSPGQGANGYTF. DNA for the CDR3: TGTGCCAGCAGTCCGGGACAGGGGGCAAATGGCTACACCTTC.